The clone carrying this T cell receptor beta chain was recorded many times. What it binds is not known. Described time point: patch test 2, 6 weeks after DPC sensitization. The treatment denotes: therapeutic diphenylcyclopropenone sensitization with weekly scalp DPC. Samples of blood were obtained prior to the application of each patch test. TCRdb recomputed calls from the RACE reads with MiXCR, one row per CDR3 protein. Of tens of thousands of distinct CDR3 sequences listed, around 3% were seen once; the top ten hold 5.5% to 7.5%. Germline-derived CDR1 and CDR2 are MNHEY and SVGAGI. There are 13 residues in the CDR3. Trimming took off 6 bases at V and 3 bases at J, with 11 bases between the two ends. These data are taken from a study of human T cells and chemical hapten exposure. For the study at large: While the approximately 24-week study was under way, patients received diphenylcyclopropenone on the scalp every week. Findings and caveats of the study: Significantly more large CDR3 similarity clusters were formed by expanded TCRs than by controls. Sensitization with DPC brought no change to TCRs above 1 in 1000 in frequency.

The TCR was taken from a man aged 35 to 55 with alopecia areata. Some clones in this sample may be carry-over from other donors' samples. Material: whole blood, obtained in connection with sensitization to the hapten diphenylcyclopropenone (DPC). The chain recombines TRBV6-5 with TRBJ2-5, with D uncertain. The CDR3 region is CASRPGVEETQYF. The CDR3 region has the DNA TGTGCCAGCAGGCCCGGAGTTGAAGAGACCCAGTACTTC.